A single sample is the source of the 32 T cell receptor beta chains below, sequenced in a study of T cell changes during pregnancy in multiple sclerosis. Assay used: immunoSEQ multiplex PCR; TCRdb lists only in-frame clones, some missing. The sample holds over 90,000 clones; 90% are singletons and the top ten take roughly 0.79%. This specimen consisted of peripheral blood, obtained in the second trimester of pregnancy. The source of these receptors is a female donor in good health, enrolled as a control in a pregnancy study.

J is TRBJ2-7 and V is TRBV27; tentative D call: TRBD2 (6 bases). V shed 3 bases and J shed 3 bases, with 12 bases lying between them. The CDR3 has 14 amino acids. The V gene's germline CDR1 is MNHEY and CDR2 SMNVEV (reference sequence). CDR3 sequence reads: CASSFAGLFYEQYF. The DNA for the CDR3 is TGTGCCAGCAGTTTTGCGGGGTTGTTCTACGAGCAGTACTTC.

This clone occurred once. This rearrangement joins TRBV7-2 to TRBJ2-4; 7 nucleotides agree with TRBD2. Germline V gene lookup returns CDR1 SGHTA and CDR2 FQGNSA. The CDR3 runs to 16 residues. V lost 3 bases to trimming and J lost 0 bases; unmatched junction nucleotides: 5. This CDR3 is CASSFGGMIAKNIQYF. The CDR3 nucleotides read TGTGCCAGCAGCTTCGGGGGGATGATAGCCAAAAACATTCAGTACTTC.

V and J are TRBV28 and TRBJ1-1; D is unclear. The CDR3 length is 17 residues. The V gene's germline CDR1 is MDHEN and CDR2 SYDVKM. V shed 2 bases and J shed 4 bases, with 20 bases lying between them. The CDR3 loop reads CASSLGLVWEEGTEAFF. In nucleotides, the CDR3 is TGTGCCAGCAGTTTAGGCCTAGTATGGGAGGAGGGCACTGAAGCTTTCTTT.

In DNA form, the CDR3 reads TGTGCCAGCAGCTCCCCGGGGGGGAAAGAGACCCAGTACTTC. Its protein is CASSSPGGKETQYF. The rearrangement uses TRBV7-2 and TRBJ2-5; 8 bases align to TRBD2. Trimming cost V 4 bases and J 3 bases; bases outside gene matches: 4. CDR1 is SGHTA, CDR2 FQGNSA, per germline. The CDR3 is 14 residues long.

This chain uses TRBV19 with TRBJ2-1; 13 nucleotides line up with TRBD2. The CDR3 loop spans 16 amino acids. Germline CDR1 reads LNHDA; CDR2 reads SQIVND (reference sequence). V shed 5 bases, J shed 1 base, and the junction held 2 bases outside the gene matches. The CDR3 DNA reads TGTGCCAGTAGTGTACTAGCGGGAGGGTCCTACAATGAGCAGTTCTTC. It codes for CASSVLAGGSYNEQFF.

V and J are TRBV23-1 and TRBJ1-2; the D gene is possibly TRBD1 (5 bases). TRBV23-1 is an ORF, and what it does is uncertain. V lost 0 bases and J 4 bases, leaving 18 bases between the germline ends. The CDR3 covers 17 residues. The CDR3 sequence is CASSQSWGPGNLYGYTF. The CDR3 nucleotides read TGCGCCAGCAGTCAATCCTGGGGCCCAGGAAATCTCTATGGCTACACCTTC.

The rearrangement links TRBV11-3 to TRBJ2-2, with TRBD1 matching over 8 bases. The CDR3 is 14 amino acids. After removal of 5 bases from V and 6 bases from J, the junction contained 5 bases not matched to a gene. The germline CDR1 and CDR2 sequences are SGHNT and YENEEA. In nucleotides, the CDR3 is TGTGCCAGCAGCCAAAGGACAGGGTCCGGGGAGCTGTTTTTT. This sequence encodes CASSQRTGSGELFF. The full variable domain, completed using reference TRBV11-3 and TRBJ2-2, is EAGVVQSPRYKIIEKKQPVAFWCNPISGHNTLYWYLQNLGQGPELLIRYENEEAVDDSQLPKDRFSAERLKGVDSTLKIQPAELGDSAVYLCASSQRTGSGELFFGEGSRLTVL.

J is TRBJ2-1 and V is TRBV19, with TRBD2 identical over 7 bases. The CDR3 is 15 residues long. J lost 8 bases, V lost 3 bases, and 10 bases had no gene match. Germline V CDR1 and CDR2: LNHDA, SQIVND (reference sequence). CDR3 residues: CASSIERGSSYEQFF. The CDR3, as DNA: TGTGCCAGTAGTATTGAACGCGGGAGTAGTTATGAGCAGTTCTTC.

This rearrangement joins TRBV7-2 to TRBJ1-5, with unresolved D. Germline loops: CDR1 SGHTA, CDR2 FQGNSA. The CDR3 is made up of 15 amino acids. The V and J ends lost 5 bases and 3 bases respectively, with 14 bases between them. The CDR3 loop is CASSPQSGSNQPQHF. The CDR3 DNA is TGTGCCAGCAGCCCCCAGTCGGGGTCCAATCAGCCCCAGCATTTT. The full variable domain, in which reference TRBV7-2 and TRBJ1-5 provide the parts outside the CDR3, is GAGVSQSPSNKVTEKGKDVELRCDPISGHTALYWYRQSLGQGLEFLIYFQGNSAPDKSGLPSDRFSAERTGGSVSTLTIQRTQQEDSAVYLCASSPQSGSNQPQHFGDGTRLSIL.

The chain links TRBV5-6 to TRBJ1-2; D call uncertain. Trimming cost V 0 bases and J 7 bases, with 16 bases left between them. CDR3 length equals 15 residues. Germline CDR1 and CDR2: SGHDT and YYEEEE. CDR3 sequence reads: CASSLGRTNPFGYTF. The CDR3 DNA sequence: TGTGCCAGCAGCTTGGGTCGCACAAACCCTTTTGGCTACACCTTC.

This chain links TRBV5-1 with TRBJ2-3; 12 bases line up with TRBD2. Looked up from germline, CDR1 is SGHRS and CDR2 is YFSETQ. The ends lost 3 bases at V and 3 bases at J; junction bases unmatched: 2. The CDR3 has 15 amino acids. This chain's CDR3 is CASSSLAGGTDTQYF. In nucleotides, the CDR3 is TGCGCCAGCAGCTCACTAGCGGGAGGAACAGATACGCAGTATTTT.

The gene calls are TRBV25-1 and TRBJ2-1; D possibly corresponds to TRBD2 (6 bases). Germline V gene data show CDR1 as MGHDK and CDR2 as SYGVNS. Trimming stripped 6 bases from V and 2 bases from J, with 14 bases between. This CDR3 spans 15 amino acids. The CDR3 loop reads CASRTRDFAYNEQFF. Written as DNA, the CDR3 is TGTGCCAGCAGGACGCGGGATTTCGCCTACAATGAGCAGTTCTTC.

The V and J genes are TRBV18 and TRBJ1-1; 11 positions match TRBD1. Germline V gene sequence: CDR1 KGHSH, CDR2 LQKENI. The CDR3 extends over 16 amino acids. V shed 3 bases and J 7 bases; nucleotides not matched to a gene: 10. This chain's CDR3 is CASSPGQGASSGEAFF. CDR3 sequence (DNA): TGTGCCAGCTCACCTGGACAGGGGGCGTCATCTGGTGAAGCTTTCTTT.

The CDR3 loop reads CASSYLGDSNEKLFF. The CDR3 DNA reads as TGTGCCAGCTCCTACCTAGGCGACAGTAATGAAAAACTGTTTTTT. The chain joins TRBV5-5 to TRBJ1-4; tentative D call: TRBD1 (5 bases). CDR1 is SGHKS and CDR2 is YYEKEE in the germline V gene (reference sequence). V lost 7 bases, J lost 4 bases, and 17 bases lay in between. This CDR3 comprises 15 residues.

The V gene is TRBV7-9, the J gene TRBJ1-6, with 8 bases identical to TRBD1. The CDR3 is 14 amino acids. J gave up 7 bases and V 5 bases, and 4 bases lay outside the gene matches. Germline V gene data show CDR1 as SEHNR and CDR2 as FQNEAQ (reference sequence). CDR3 DNA sequence: TGTGCCAGCAGCGGACAGGGAGCAAATTCACCCCTCCACTTT. Translation gives CASSGQGANSPLHF. The complete variable domain, with remaining parts taken from reference TRBV7-9 and TRBJ1-6, reads DTGVSQNPRHKITKRGQNVTFRCDPISEHNRLYWYRQTLGQGPEFLTYFQNEAQLEKSRLLSDRFSAERPKGSFSTLEIQRTEQGDSAMYLCASSGQGANSPLHFGNGTRLTVT.

This clone was counted only a few times. V and J are TRBV4-3 and TRBJ1-1, with D perhaps matching TRBD1 (5 bases). Deletions cut 0 bases from V and 13 bases from J, with 18 bases between. This CDR3 has 14 amino acids. Looked up from germline, CDR1 is LGHNA and CDR2 is YSLEER. This chain's CDR3 is CASSQDWTSQSCFF. The CDR3 DNA sequence: TGCGCCAGCAGCCAAGATTGGACATCCCAAAGCTGTTTCTTT.

The V and J genes are TRBV2 and TRBJ1-5; D not resolved. This CDR3 comprises 15 residues. CDR1 is SNHLY and CDR2 is FYNNEI in the germline V gene. The V gene lost 6 bases and the J gene lost 3 bases, with 15 bases spanning the gap. DNA for the CDR3: TGTGCCAGCAGGGAGGGCGGAACCATCAATCAGCCCCAGCATTTT. It translates to CASREGGTINQPQHF. Looking up the rest from reference TRBV2 and TRBJ1-5 gives the full variable domain: EPEVTQTPSHQVTQMGQEVILRCVPISNHLYFYWYRQILGQKVEFLVSFYNNEISEKSEIFDDQFSVERPDGSNFTLKIRSTKLEDSAMYFCASREGGTINQPQHFGDGTRLSIL.

The chain joins TRBV7-2 to TRBJ1-2, with 12 bases aligning to TRBD1. The ends lost 3 bases at V and 6 bases at J; junction bases unmatched: 5. CDR3 length equals 15 residues. Germline-derived CDR1 and CDR2 are SGHTA and FQGNSA. The CDR3 is CASSFGTGGRNGYTF. The DNA of the CDR3 is TGTGCCAGCAGCTTCGGGACAGGGGGCAGAAATGGCTACACCTTC.

This sequence joins TRBV19 and TRBJ1-5; D may be TRBD1 (6 bases). The CDR3 is made up of 15 amino acids. Germline CDR1 is LNHDA and CDR2 is SQIVND (reference sequence). Trimming took 4 bases from V and 3 from J, leaving 13 bases between them. CDR3 protein: CASSRGQGINQPQHF. The CDR3 nucleotides are TGTGCCAGTAGTAGGGGGCAGGGGATCAATCAGCCCCAGCATTTT. Supplemented by reference TRBV19 and TRBJ1-5, the full variable domain reads DGGITQSPKYLFRKEGQNVTLSCEQNLNHDAMYWYRQDPGQGLRLIYYSQIVNDFQKGDIAEGYSVSREKKESFPLTVTSAQKNPTAFYLCASSRGQGINQPQHFGDGTRLSIL.

The chain joins TRBV6-5 to TRBJ1-2, with TRBD1 as a possible D gene (5 bases). Trimming removed 5 bases at V and 3 bases at J, with 13 bases between. CDR3 length equals 14 residues. CDR1 and CDR2 (germline): MNHEY, SVGAGI. The CDR3 coding sequence is TGTGCCAGCAGTCAAACCCAGGGATACTATGGCTACACCTTC. Protein: CASSQTQGYYGYTF.

This sequence joins TRBV19 and TRBJ1-5; D is possibly TRBD1 (5 bases). The germline V gene encodes CDR1 LNHDA and CDR2 SQIVND (reference sequence). The CDR3 extends over 15 amino acids. V gave up 5 bases and J gave up 3 bases, with 14 bases separating them. The CDR3 spells CASSLAGGFNQPQHF. CDR3 nucleotides: TGTGCCAGTAGTTTGGCGGGGGGGTTCAATCAGCCCCAGCATTTT. Combining the CDR3 with reference TRBV19 and TRBJ1-5 gives the whole variable domain DGGITQSPKYLFRKEGQNVTLSCEQNLNHDAMYWYRQDPGQGLRLIYYSQIVNDFQKGDIAEGYSVSREKKESFPLTVTSAQKNPTAFYLCASSLAGGFNQPQHFGDGTRLSIL.

The chain links TRBV7-9 to TRBJ1-2; 10 nucleotides line up with TRBD1. This CDR3 has 15 amino acids. V dropped 5 bases and J dropped 4; count of bases not matched to a gene: 7. The germline V gene has CDR1 SEHNR and CDR2 FQNEAQ (reference sequence). CDR3 nucleotide sequence: TGTGCCAGCAGCGCCCGGGACAGGGGCGCCTATGGCTACACCTTC. Translating it yields CASSARDRGAYGYTF.

This clone was observed a few times. The CDR3 DNA reads TGCGCCAGCAGTGAGTCGGGCAGGGGTCACCACGAGCAGTACTTC. Its translation is CASSESGRGHHEQYF. The V and J genes are TRBV10-1 and TRBJ2-7, with a weak D call TRBD1 (6 bases). Germline assignment: CDR1 WNHNN and CDR2 SYGVQD (reference sequence). The CDR3 loop spans 15 amino acids. Trimming took off 0 bases at V and 5 bases at J, with 14 bases between the two ends.

This chain links TRBV6-6 with TRBJ2-7; possible D gene TRBD1, 5 bases. V dropped 1 base and J dropped 6 bases, with 13 bases sitting between them. This CDR3 region has 14 residues. CDR1 MNHNY and CDR2 SVGAGI come from the germline V gene (reference sequence). This CDR3 is CASSYWGLPREQYF. The CDR3 DNA sequence: TGTGCCAGCAGTTACTGGGGCCTGCCGCGCGAGCAGTACTTC.

The chain carries TRBV7-9 and TRBJ1-5; D unresolved. Germline V CDR1 and CDR2: SEHNR, FQNEAQ (reference sequence). This CDR3 has 14 amino acids. The V end was cut by 5 bases, the J end by 2 bases, with 10 bases between. The CDR3 reads CASSPAAGNQPQHF. For the CDR3, the DNA is TGTGCCAGCAGCCCCGCTGCGGGCAATCAGCCCCAGCATTTT. Together with reference TRBV7-9 and TRBJ1-5, the CDR3 gives the full variable domain: DTGVSQNPRHKITKRGQNVTFRCDPISEHNRLYWYRQTLGQGPEFLTYFQNEAQLEKSRLLSDRFSAERPKGSFSTLEIQRTEQGDSAMYLCASSPAAGNQPQHFGDGTRLSIL.

The genes are TRBV13 and TRBJ1-1; TRBD1 matches at 9 bases. Germline V gives CDR1 PRHDT, CDR2 FYEKMQ (reference sequence). The CDR3 loop spans 13 amino acids. V was pared by 8 bases and J by 3 bases, with 4 bases of the junction left unmatched. The DNA for the CDR3 is TGTGCCAGCCGACAGGGGGAGGACACTGAAGCTTTCTTT. This translates into CASRQGEDTEAFF.

This clone was seen only once. The chain combines TRBV19 with TRBJ1-1; no firm D call. Germline values: CDR1 LNHDA, CDR2 SQIVND (reference sequence). V was trimmed by 6 bases and J by 1 base, leaving 15 bases between them. There are 15 residues in the CDR3. The CDR3 is CASSRVSSRNTEAFF. CDR3 nucleotide sequence: TGTGCCAGTAGCCGGGTCAGCTCCAGGAACACTGAAGCTTTCTTT.

This chain connects TRBV18 to TRBJ1-6, with 10 bases lining up with TRBD1. The CDR3 length is 15 residues. The germline V gene has CDR1 KGHSH and CDR2 LQKENI. V shed 3 bases, J shed 10 bases, and the junction held 6 bases outside the gene matches. The CDR3 here is CASSPGQGILSPLHF. As DNA, the CDR3 is TGTGCCAGCTCACCGGGACAGGGGATTTTATCACCCCTCCACTTT.

This chain joins TRBV9 and TRBJ2-7; TRBD2 might be the D (6 bases). Germline values: CDR1 SGDLS, CDR2 YYNGEE. V dropped 3 bases and J dropped 0 bases, with 16 bases sitting between them. The CDR3 length is 16 residues. This CDR3 reads CASSGRAVAFSYEQYF. CDR3 sequence (DNA): TGTGCCAGCAGCGGGAGGGCGGTGGCGTTCTCCTACGAGCAGTACTTC.

J is TRBJ2-7 and V is TRBV19, with a weak D call TRBD2 (6 bases). The CDR3 loop spans 15 amino acids. Looked up from germline, CDR1 is LNHDA and CDR2 is SQIVND (reference sequence). The germline V and J ends were trimmed by 1 base and 2 bases, with 12 bases remaining between them. DNA for the CDR3: TGTGCCAGTAGTATAGGGGACTCAGAAGCCTACGAGCAGTACTTC. Its protein is CASSIGDSEAYEQYF.

The genes are TRBV4-1 and TRBJ2-2; 11 nucleotides align to TRBD1. CDR3 length: 17 residues. CDR1 is MGHRA, CDR2 YSYEKL, per germline. The V segment lost 4 bases and the J segment 3 bases; nucleotides outside the gene matches: 7. CDR3 residues: CASSRLPGQGDTGELFF. CDR3 in DNA: TGCGCCAGCAGCCGGCTCCCGGGACAGGGGGACACCGGGGAGCTGTTTTTT.

V and J are TRBV7-8 and TRBJ1-2; a weak D match, TRBD1 (6 bases). CDR3 length: 13 amino acids. Germline CDR1 is SGHVS and CDR2 is FQNEAQ. V was cut by 5 bases and J by 2 bases, with 9 bases left in between. CDR3 residues: CASSRTGNYGYTF. CDR3 DNA: TGTGCCAGCAGCAGAACAGGGAACTATGGCTACACCTTC.